Listed below are T cell receptor beta chains from one sample, sequenced in a study of T cell repertoires in cytomegalovirus infection. Each CDR3 protein is one row after TCRdb ran MiXCR on the reads. This sample has about 770,000 distinct CDR3 sequences, with 25% to 30% found just once. These receptors' antigens are unknown. The sample was cultured CD8+ T cells from PBMCs, taken from culture after CMV antigen stimulation. The receptors originated from a human donor in good health (CMV status not recorded). Some clones in this sample may be carry-over from other donors' samples. The CDR3 runs from the conserved cysteine through the conserved F or W. A D gene is named only where the DNA matches it firmly. Clone size is given for some rows only: seen once, a few or many times, or a class if the clone is expanded.

cdr3_nt: TGTGCCAGCAGCCGGGCAAACACTGAAGCTTTCTTT; cdr3_aa: CASSRANTEAFF; d_call: -; clone_size: many; v_call: TRBV7-9; j_call: TRBJ1-1
cdr3_nt: TGCGCCAGCAGTCCCCCTGACAGTACCGGGGAGCTGTTTTTT; cdr3_aa: CASSPPDSTGELFF; d_call: -; clone_size: -; v_call: TRBV4-1; j_call: TRBJ2-2
cdr3_nt: TGTGCCAGCAGCCCCTCGACAGGGATGGCCTCTAGATACTACACCTTC; cdr3_aa: CASSPSTGMASRYYTF; d_call: TRBD1; clone_size: many; v_call: TRBV7-2; j_call: TRBJ1-2
cdr3_nt: TGTGTCAGCAGCTTAGAGGCTAGCGGGGCTTACAATGAGCAGTTCTTC; cdr3_aa: CVSSLEASGAYNEQFF; d_call: TRBD2; clone_size: -; v_call: TRBV11-2; j_call: TRBJ2-1
cdr3_nt: TGTACCAGCAGCTTAACGGGGGGAAACCAAGAGACCCAGTACTTC; cdr3_aa: CTSSLTGGNQETQYF; d_call: TRBD2; clone_size: -; v_call: TRBV11-3; j_call: TRBJ2-5
cdr3_nt: TGTGCCAGCAGCTTTCCCAGGGGACAGGGGGCGAACACTGAAGCTTTCTTT; cdr3_aa: CASSFPRGQGANTEAFF; d_call: TRBD1; clone_size: -; v_call: TRBV7-8; j_call: TRBJ1-1
cdr3_nt: TGTGCCAGCAGCTTCTGGGGTACCAGCTCCTATAATTCACCCCTCCACTTT; cdr3_aa: CASSFWGTSSYNSPLHF; d_call: -; clone_size: -; v_call: TRBV11-3; j_call: TRBJ1-6
cdr3_nt: TGCGCCAGCTTTGGGTCAGGGGGCTTCAACAATGAGCAGTTCTTC; cdr3_aa: CASFGSGGFNNEQFF; d_call: TRBD1; clone_size: medium-sized; v_call: TRBV10-2; j_call: TRBJ2-1
cdr3_nt: TGTGCCAGCACCCCCCCAGCGGGGGACACAGATACGCAGTATTTT; cdr3_aa: CASTPPAGDTDTQYF; d_call: TRBD2; clone_size: once; v_call: TRBV9; j_call: TRBJ2-3
cdr3_nt: TGTGCCAGCAACTCCCAGAGAGTCGCTCAGTACTTC; cdr3_aa: CASNSQRVAQYF; d_call: -; clone_size: -; v_call: TRBV7-9; j_call: TRBJ2-5
cdr3_nt: TGTGCCAGCAGTTACCCCTCCGGGACTTTAAAACCAGATACGCAGTATTTT; cdr3_aa: CASSYPSGTLKPDTQYF; d_call: -; clone_size: few; v_call: TRBV6-6; j_call: TRBJ2-3
cdr3_nt: TGCGCCAGCAGCGACGGGGGGAGGAACTCGGCGGACACTGAAGCTTTCTTT; cdr3_aa: CASSDGGRNSADTEAFF; d_call: -; clone_size: -; v_call: TRBV10-1; j_call: TRBJ1-1
cdr3_nt: TGTGCCAGCTCACCCCAGCTAAGGACCCAGGGGTTGACAGATACGCAGTATTTT; cdr3_aa: CASSPQLRTQGLTDTQYF; d_call: -; clone_size: once; v_call: TRBV18; j_call: TRBJ2-3
cdr3_nt: TGTGCTAGTGGTTTGGCGCAGTTCAACTACGAGCAGTACTTC; cdr3_aa: CASGLAQFNYEQYF; d_call: -; clone_size: few; v_call: TRBV12-5; j_call: TRBJ2-7
cdr3_nt: TGTGCCAGCAGCTTGGTCCCAGACCCTAACTATGGCTACACCTTC; cdr3_aa: CASSLVPDPNYGYTF; d_call: -; clone_size: many; v_call: TRBV5-6; j_call: TRBJ1-2
cdr3_nt: TGTGCCAGCAGTCTAGGACTAGCGGGGAGTACAGATACGCAGTATTTT; cdr3_aa: CASSLGLAGSTDTQYF; d_call: TRBD2; clone_size: many; v_call: TRBV7-6; j_call: TRBJ2-3
cdr3_nt: TGTGCCAGCAGTCCCGGACGGACGGGGGAGACCCAGTACTTC; cdr3_aa: CASSPGRTGETQYF; d_call: -; clone_size: few; v_call: TRBV12-3/TRBV12-4; j_call: TRBJ2-5
cdr3_nt: TGTGCCAGTAGTATAGAAGGTGGTGGTATGGACACTGAAGCTTTCTTT; cdr3_aa: CASSIEGGGMDTEAFF; d_call: -; clone_size: -; v_call: TRBV19; j_call: TRBJ1-1
cdr3_nt: TGCAGTGCTAGAATTACTCACTTATACACAGATACGCAGTATTTT; cdr3_aa: CSARITHLYTDTQYF; d_call: -; clone_size: few; v_call: TRBV20-1; j_call: TRBJ2-3
cdr3_nt: TGTGCCAGCACCTACCCGGGACAGGAAGCTTTCTTT; cdr3_aa: CASTYPGQEAFF; d_call: TRBD1; clone_size: -; v_call: TRBV6-6; j_call: TRBJ1-1
cdr3_nt: TGTGCCAGCAGTAATGCGGGGTACATCTACGAGCAGTACTTC; cdr3_aa: CASSNAGYIYEQYF; d_call: -; clone_size: few; v_call: TRBV12-3/TRBV12-4; j_call: TRBJ2-7
cdr3_nt: TGTGCCAGCACCCCCGGGGGTGCCCCTGAAGCTTTCTTT; cdr3_aa: CASTPGGAPEAFF; d_call: -; clone_size: -; v_call: TRBV7-9; j_call: TRBJ1-1
cdr3_nt: TGTGCCAGCAGGCGGGACAGGGACATCACCTTC; cdr3_aa: CASRRDRDITF; d_call: TRBD1; clone_size: few; v_call: TRBV12-3/TRBV12-4; j_call: TRBJ1-2
cdr3_nt: TGTGCCAGCAGCAACACGGGGGATCAGCCCCAGCATTTT; cdr3_aa: CASSNTGDQPQHF; d_call: -; clone_size: few; v_call: TRBV6-1; j_call: TRBJ1-5
cdr3_nt: TGTGCCAGCAGTTACCGGGCGGGGCTAGCGGGAAATGAGCAGTTCTTC; cdr3_aa: CASSYRAGLAGNEQFF; d_call: TRBD2; clone_size: -; v_call: TRBV6-2/TRBV6-3; j_call: TRBJ2-1
cdr3_nt: TGTGCCAGCAGTGGGACTAGCGGGGGGTTTGAAGAGACCCAGTACTTC; cdr3_aa: CASSGTSGGFEETQYF; d_call: TRBD2; clone_size: few; v_call: TRBV12-3/TRBV12-4; j_call: TRBJ2-5
cdr3_nt: TGTGCCCACGGGGGGGCGAACACCGGGGAGCTGTTTTTT; cdr3_aa: CAHGGANTGELFF; d_call: TRBD2; clone_size: few; v_call: TRBV11-3; j_call: TRBJ2-2
cdr3_nt: TGTGCCAGCACCGACAGGGGTTTCGGGTGGAATCAGCCCCAGCATTTT; cdr3_aa: CASTDRGFGWNQPQHF; d_call: TRBD1; clone_size: few; v_call: TRBV28; j_call: TRBJ1-5
cdr3_nt: TGTGCCAGCAGCCATCCGTTGTCATATCCCGATGAAGCTTTCTTT; cdr3_aa: CASSHPLSYPDEAFF; d_call: -; clone_size: -; v_call: TRBV28; j_call: TRBJ1-1
cdr3_nt: TGCGCCAGCAGCCAAGGGAGGGGCTCCTACAATGAGCAGTTCTTC; cdr3_aa: CASSQGRGSYNEQFF; d_call: -; clone_size: few; v_call: TRBV4-3; j_call: TRBJ2-1
cdr3_nt: TGTGCCAGCAGTTACCCACAGGGACCCAACACCGGGGAGCTGTTTTTT; cdr3_aa: CASSYPQGPNTGELFF; d_call: -; clone_size: few; v_call: TRBV6-6; j_call: TRBJ2-2
cdr3_nt: TGCAGCGTTGTCACAGGGGGCATAGAGACCCAGTACTTC; cdr3_aa: CSVVTGGIETQYF; d_call: TRBD1; clone_size: -; v_call: TRBV29-1; j_call: TRBJ2-5
cdr3_nt: TGTGCCAGCAGCACCTTTGGAGGCTACACCTTC; cdr3_aa: CASSTFGGYTF; d_call: -; clone_size: few; v_call: TRBV12-3/TRBV12-4; j_call: TRBJ1-2
cdr3_nt: TGTGCCAGCAGCCAAGCGACGGGGCCTGGGGCCAACGTCCTGACTTTC; cdr3_aa: CASSQATGPGANVLTF; d_call: -; clone_size: -; v_call: TRBV4-2; j_call: TRBJ2-6
cdr3_nt: TGTGCCAGCAGTGACACAGTGGGCTACACCTTC; cdr3_aa: CASSDTVGYTF; d_call: -; clone_size: -; v_call: TRBV6-1; j_call: TRBJ1-2
cdr3_nt: TGTGCCAGTAGCATCGGCTTGGAACTCTTCTATGGCTACACCTTC; cdr3_aa: CASSIGLELFYGYTF; d_call: -; clone_size: -; v_call: TRBV19; j_call: TRBJ1-2
cdr3_nt: TGTGCCAGCAGTTACTCGAGGAAGGAAGGCTACACCTTC; cdr3_aa: CASSYSRKEGYTF; d_call: -; clone_size: -; v_call: TRBV6-2/TRBV6-3; j_call: TRBJ1-2
cdr3_nt: TGCGCCAGCAGCCAAGGTCCCCAGGTGAACACCGGGGAGCTGTTTTTT; cdr3_aa: CASSQGPQVNTGELFF; d_call: -; clone_size: few; v_call: TRBV4-3; j_call: TRBJ2-2
cdr3_nt: TGTGCCAGCAGTTTTCAGGGGCAGTCTGGAAACACCATATATTTT; cdr3_aa: CASSFQGQSGNTIYF; d_call: -; clone_size: few; v_call: TRBV7-9; j_call: TRBJ1-3
cdr3_nt: TGTGCCAGCAGTTTTACCCGGGCCTCCTATGGCTACACCTTC; cdr3_aa: CASSFTRASYGYTF; d_call: -; clone_size: few; v_call: TRBV27; j_call: TRBJ1-2
cdr3_nt: TGCGCCAGCAGCCAAGTCGGGGCCTCTAACTATGGCTACACCTTC; cdr3_aa: CASSQVGASNYGYTF; d_call: -; clone_size: -; v_call: TRBV4-3; j_call: TRBJ1-2
cdr3_nt: TGTGCCAGCAGCTTAGCGACAGGGGGCGTTAACACTGAAGCTTTCTTT; cdr3_aa: CASSLATGGVNTEAFF; d_call: TRBD1; clone_size: many; v_call: TRBV7-6; j_call: TRBJ1-1
cdr3_nt: TGTGCCAGCAGTTACTCGGGACTAGCGTTCCTACAGGGGACCCAGTACTTC; cdr3_aa: CASSYSGLAFLQGTQYF; d_call: TRBD2; clone_size: -; v_call: TRBV6-2/TRBV6-3; j_call: TRBJ2-5
cdr3_nt: TGTGCCATCAATAACAGGACGCAGGATTTTGACTCTGGAAACACCATATATTTT; cdr3_aa: CAINNRTQDFDSGNTIYF; d_call: -; clone_size: few; v_call: TRBV10-3; j_call: TRBJ1-3
cdr3_nt: TGTGCCAGCACGGGACAGTCGCGGACCCAGTACTTC; cdr3_aa: CASTGQSRTQYF; d_call: TRBD1; clone_size: once; v_call: TRBV27; j_call: TRBJ2-5